The next 32 T cell receptor beta chains were all read from a single sample in a study of quantifying T cell responses using KT2 cells. For the study at large: cDNA was made from DNase-treated RNA using alpha and beta constant primers.

A single-stranded UMI oligo with SP2 sequence was ligated to cDNA 3' ends. First-round PCR used about 4 cycles and beta primers RC1.1 and RC1.2 covering TRBC1 and TRBC2. TCRdb reprocessed the UMI-ligation and nested PCR reads with MiXCR, giving one entry per CDR3 protein. The sample has 40,000 to 60,000 distinct CDR3 sequences, approximately 10% seen once; the top ten hold 8.5% to 12%. Sequencing used PBMCs spiked with cells of the T cell clone KT2. The origin of the receptors is a human donor.

This clonotype was found many times. CDR3 residues: CSASKPHKGTERNQPQHF. CDR3 DNA sequence: TGCAGTGCGTCCAAGCCTCATAAGGGGACAGAGAGAAATCAGCCCCAGCATTTT. The V call is TRBV20-1, the J call TRBJ1-5; 7 bases align to TRBD1. J lost 4 bases, V lost 6 bases, and 21 bases had no gene match. From germline, CDR1 is DFQATT and CDR2 SNEGSKA (reference sequence). The CDR3 has 18 amino acids.

This clonotype has only a few counts. The chain uses TRBV19 and TRBJ2-3; perhaps TRBD1 as D (7 bases). Per the germline V gene, CDR1 is LNHDA and CDR2 is SQIVND (reference sequence). This CDR3 spans 12 amino acids. CDR3 loop: CASGDSQDTQYF. DNA for the CDR3: TGTGCATCGGGGGACAGTCAAGATACGCAGTATTTT.

This clonotype was detected a few times. The V and J genes are TRBV9 and TRBJ1-1, with D perhaps TRBD1 (5 bases). In germline, CDR1 is SGDLS, CDR2 YYNGEE. There are 15 residues in the CDR3. V was clipped by 1 base and J by 1 base, with 11 bases between them. The CDR3 spells CASSVSGASNTEAFF. The CDR3 nucleotides read TGTGCCAGCAGCGTATCCGGGGCCTCGAACACTGAAGCTTTCTTT.

The chain couples TRBV11-2 to TRBJ1-4; 9 nucleotides line up with TRBD1. Trimming cost V 5 bases and J 8 bases; bases outside gene matches: 9. Per germline, CDR1 SGHAT and CDR2 FQNNGV. The CDR3 has 15 amino acids. The CDR3 protein is CASSQQDRGWEKLFF. CDR3 DNA: TGTGCCAGCAGCCAGCAGGACAGGGGATGGGAAAAACTGTTTTTT.

This chain uses TRBV6-2 or TRBV6-3 with TRBJ2-1; perhaps TRBD2 as D (5 bases). Germline loops: CDR1 MNHEY, CDR2 SVGEGT. The V end was cut by 6 bases, the J end by 7 bases, with 16 bases between. This CDR3 has 14 amino acids. The CDR3 spells CASRVPSRRNEQFF. CDR3 in DNA: TGTGCCAGCAGGGTACCTAGCAGGAGAAATGAGCAGTTCTTC.

The chain combines TRBV7-2 with TRBJ1-3, with D hard to call. V lost 4 bases and J 8 bases, leaving 12 bases between the germline ends. The germline gives CDR1 SGHTA, CDR2 FQGNSA. The CDR3 sequence is 13 residues long. CDR3 bases: TGTGCCAGCAGCTCCGCCCCGGGAGACACCATATATTTT. It is translated as CASSSAPGDTIYF.

The chain has TRBV28 and TRBJ2-7; the match to TRBD1 covers 8 bases. The V and J ends lost 3 bases and 3 bases, in that order; junction bases with no gene match: 13. The CDR3 totals 17 residues. The V gene's germline CDR1 is MDHEN and CDR2 SYDVKM. In nucleotides, the CDR3 is TGTGCCAGCAGTTTTATACTACCGGGACAGGATCACTACGAGCAGTACTTC. Its protein product is CASSFILPGQDHYEQYF.

This clonotype was detected a few times. The rearrangement joins TRBV2 to TRBJ2-1, with 16 bases identical to TRBD2. The junction had 18 bases not matched to a gene; V was cut back by 5 bases and J by 2 bases. The CDR3 contains 22 residues. CDR1 and CDR2 (germline): SNHLY, FYNNEI. The CDR3: CASSQRPPGTSGGAPAYNEQFF. The CDR3 DNA reads TGTGCCAGCAGTCAGAGGCCGCCCGGGACTAGCGGGGGGGCCCCAGCCTACAATGAGCAGTTCTTC.

This clonotype was seen many times. The chain links TRBV20-1 to TRBJ2-1, with TRBD2 identical over 9 bases. CDR3 length: 14 amino acids. Germline values: CDR1 DFQATT, CDR2 SNEGSKA (reference sequence). V shed 3 bases and J 4 bases; nucleotides not matched to a gene: 4. The CDR3 spells CSASAGGIYNEQFF. The CDR3 region has the DNA TGCAGTGCTAGCGCGGGGGGGATTTACAATGAGCAGTTCTTC.

This clonotype appeared a few times. The rearrangement uses TRBV5-4 and TRBJ2-4; the D gene is possibly TRBD2 (5 bases). Trimming pared 4 bases from V and 1 base from J, leaving 21 bases between. The CDR3 has 18 amino acids. CDR1 and CDR2 from the germline V gene are SGHNT and YYREEE (reference sequence). CDR3 sequence reads: CASSTLLGPTDAKNIQYF. CDR3 coding DNA: TGTGCCAGCAGCACACTACTAGGACCCACAGATGCCAAAAACATTCAGTACTTC.

This clonotype was detected many times. The chain has TRBV10-1 and TRBJ2-7; 8 nucleotides align to TRBD2. In germline, CDR1 is WNHNN, CDR2 SYGVQD (reference sequence). V trimming: 2 bases; J trimming: 5 bases; junction bases outside the gene matches: 2. The CDR3 has 13 amino acids. CDR3 nucleotide sequence: TGCGCCAGCAGTGAGAGCGGGGGTGACGAGCAGTACTTC. It codes for CASSESGGDEQYF.

This clonotype has ten or more counts. The chain links TRBV29-1 to TRBJ2-7; D remains ambiguous. Germline values: CDR1 SQVTM, CDR2 ANQGSEA. The CDR3 sequence is 11 residues long. V was shortened by 2 bases and J by 7 bases, with 9 bases between the two germline ends. CDR3 in amino acids: CSVELVGEQYF. The CDR3 bases are TGCAGCGTTGAACTTGTTGGGGAGCAGTACTTC.

The V call is TRBV6-2 or TRBV6-3, the J call TRBJ2-6, with D possibly TRBD1 on 6 matching bases. Germline loops: CDR1 MNHEY, CDR2 SVGEGT. The CDR3 is made up of 15 amino acids. V lost 8 bases, J lost 0 bases, and 11 bases lay in between. The chain's CDR3 is CASLTGSSGANVLTF. CDR3 DNA: TGTGCCAGCCTAACAGGGAGCTCTGGGGCCAACGTCCTGACTTTC.

The chain links TRBV7-9 to TRBJ2-7; D is ambiguous. The CDR3 loop spans 14 amino acids. V gave up 1 base and J gave up 4 bases, with 11 bases separating them. CDR1 SEHNR and CDR2 FQNEAQ come from the germline V gene (reference sequence). The CDR3 DNA follows: TGTGCCAGCAGCTTAGGGACCAGACCGTACGAGCAGTACTTC. Protein product: CASSLGTRPYEQYF. Based on the CDR3 plus reference TRBV7-9 and TRBJ2-7, the full variable domain is DTGVSQNPRHKITKRGQNVTFRCDPISEHNRLYWYRQTLGQGPEFLTYFQNEAQLEKSRLLSDRFSAERPKGSFSTLEIQRTEQGDSAMYLCASSLGTRPYEQYFGPGTRLTVT.

The genes are TRBV5-1 and TRBJ2-1; no clear D gene. The germline gives CDR1 SGHRS, CDR2 YFSETQ. The V end was cut by 0 bases, the J end by 7 bases, with 8 bases between. The CDR3 has 13 residues. The CDR3 DNA reads TGCGCCAGCAGCTTGGACATGAAAAATGAGCAGTTCTTC. Protein: CASSLDMKNEQFF.

The chain is built from TRBV29-1 and TRBJ2-7, with a tentative D call TRBD1 (5 bases). The CDR3 is 11 residues long. Germline lookup yields CDR1 SQVTM and CDR2 ANQGSEA. Trimming took 6 bases from V and 3 from J, leaving 9 bases between them. As DNA, the CDR3 is TGCAGCGTCAGGGTAGGCTACGAGCAGTACTTC. Amino acid sequence: CSVRVGYEQYF.

This clonotype appeared many times. The chain has TRBV5-1 and TRBJ1-3, with unresolved D. The CDR3 spans 13 residues. Germline CDR1 SGHRS, CDR2 YFSETQ. V was pared by 0 bases and J by 7 bases, with 8 bases between. Here the CDR3 reads CASSLDSSNTIYF. The CDR3, as DNA: TGCGCCAGCAGCTTGGACAGCTCGAACACCATATATTTT.

This clonotype has more than one count but fewer than ten. The V and J genes are TRBV4-1 and TRBJ1-1, with unresolved D. Germline V gene sequence: CDR1 MGHRA, CDR2 YSYEKL. CDR3 length: 15 residues. V lost 3 bases, J lost 1 base, and 12 bases lay in between. CDR3 DNA sequence: TGCGCCAGCAGCCACCTATCAGGCGGGAACACTGAAGCTTTCTTT. Translation gives CASSHLSGGNTEAFF.

This clonotype showed up many times. The chain links TRBV7-2 to TRBJ1-3, with D maybe TRBD1 (6 bases). With 1 base removed from V and 8 bases from J, the gap between germline ends came to 15 bases. CDR1 is SGHTA and CDR2 is FQGNSA in the germline V gene. This CDR3 is 15 amino acids long. The CDR3 spells CASSLDWGAADTIYF. CDR3 DNA sequence: TGTGCCAGCAGCTTAGATTGGGGGGCCGCCGACACCATATATTTT.

Remarks on this clonotype: The germline gene is not matched at one end of the junction; a read error may be the cause. The gene calls are TRBV11-2 and TRBJ2-3, with D possibly matching TRBD1 (6 bases). Germline values: CDR1 SGHAT, CDR2 FQNNGV. The CDR3 runs 16 residues. CDR3 in amino acids: CASTLLGGTSTDTQYF. CDR3 in DNA: TGTGCCAGCACCTTACTAGGGGGAACTAGCACAGATACGCAGTATTTT.

The chain links TRBV6-5 to TRBJ2-3; 7 bases match TRBD1. With V trimmed by 2 bases and J by 0 bases, 5 bases remained unmatched. This CDR3 region has 16 residues. The germline V gene encodes CDR1 MNHEY and CDR2 SVGAGI. The CDR3 protein is CASSYEGTASTDTQYF. The CDR3 DNA sequence: TGTGCCAGCAGTTACGAGGGGACAGCCAGCACAGATACGCAGTATTTT.

This clonotype showed up many times. V is TRBV12-3 or TRBV12-4 and J is TRBJ1-5; D perhaps matches TRBD1 (5 bases). This CDR3 region has 13 residues. V dropped 3 bases and J dropped 11 bases, with 14 bases sitting between them. The chain's CDR3 is CASSFTSRVAQHF. CDR3 DNA sequence: TGTGCCAGCAGTTTTACGTCCAGGGTGGCCCAGCATTTT.

The sample holds a few counts of this clonotype. The chain couples TRBV9 to TRBJ1-4; D remains unclear. Trimming pared 4 bases from V and 6 bases from J, leaving 10 bases between. Germline V gives CDR1 SGDLS, CDR2 YYNGEE. There are 13 residues in the CDR3. CDR3 sequence: CASSPGGDEKLFF. Written as DNA, the CDR3 is TGTGCCAGCAGCCCGGGAGGTGATGAAAAACTGTTTTTT. The complete variable domain, with remaining parts taken from reference TRBV9 and TRBJ1-4, reads DSGVTQTPKHLITATGQRVTLRCSPRSGDLSVYWYQQSLDQGLQFLIQYYNGEERAKGNILERFSAQQFPDLHSELNLSSLELGDSALYFCASSPGGDEKLFFGSGTQLSVL.

This clonotype was seen once. Compared with germline, one end of the junction differs, possibly owing to a read error. The chain employs TRBV10-2 and TRBJ1-1; 7 bases line up with TRBD1. Germline V gene sequence: CDR1 WSHSY, CDR2 SAAADI. The CDR3 extends over 16 amino acids. CDR3 bases: TGCGCCAGCAGTGACTACGCAGGGGGATTGAACACTGAAGCTCTCTTT. Its protein product is CASSDYAGGLNTEALF.

The CDR3 sequence is CASSLSRGGTDTQYF. In nucleotides, the CDR3 is TGTGCCAGCAGCTTAAGTAGGGGGGGCACAGATACGCAGTATTTT. The chain joins TRBV7-2 to TRBJ2-3; TRBD1 or TRBD2 may be the D gene (6 bases each). This CDR3 contains 15 residues. Trimming took 2 bases from V and 1 from J, leaving 10 bases between them. Germline lookup yields CDR1 SGHTA and CDR2 FQGNSA.

This clonotype came up a few times. J is TRBJ1-2 and V is TRBV6-5; a weak D match, TRBD1 (5 bases). V was shortened by 2 bases and J by 2 bases, with 6 bases between the two germline ends. The CDR3 is 13 residues long. Germline V CDR1 and CDR2: MNHEY, SVGAGI. Written as DNA, the CDR3 is TGTGCCAGCAGTTACGACAGAAACTATGGCTACACCTTC. As protein: CASSYDRNYGYTF.

V is TRBV6-1 and J is TRBJ2-1, with 8 bases lining up with TRBD1. The CDR3 runs 14 residues. V lost 7 bases, J lost 2 bases, and 4 bases stayed unmatched. Germline V gene data show CDR1 as MNHNS and CDR2 as SASEGT. CDR3 protein: CASTPRGPYNEQFF. The CDR3 DNA sequence: TGTGCCAGCACTCCCAGGGGGCCCTACAATGAGCAGTTCTTC.

Comments on this clonotype: Because the CDR3's place on the DNA is in doubt, the DNA is left out and the CDR3 is given as listed by TCRdb. V gene TRBV11-2 combines with J gene TRBJ2-1; the table's D gene call, TRBD1, was not cross checked with the DNA. Germline V gene data show CDR1 as SGHAT and CDR2 as FQNNGV. The CDR3 comprises 14 residues, both ends counted. The CDR3 loop reads CASSGWAGGTFKFF.

The chain employs TRBV18 and TRBJ2-1, with D unresolved. This CDR3 is built from 16 residues. V dropped 1 base and J dropped 2 bases, with 12 bases sitting between them. CDR1 and CDR2 (germline): KGHSH, LQKENI. The CDR3 region is CASSPLRGSAYNEQFF. The CDR3, as DNA: TGTGCCAGCTCACCACTAAGAGGTTCAGCCTACAATGAGCAGTTCTTC.

This clonotype is a singleton in its sample. The V and J genes are TRBV4-1 and TRBJ1-1; 7 positions match TRBD1. Germline CDR1 MGHRA, CDR2 YSYEKL. J gave up 1 base and V 5 bases, and 4 bases lay outside the gene matches. There are 14 residues in the CDR3. The CDR3 is CASSYTGENTEAFF. The CDR3 DNA follows: TGCGCCAGCAGCTATACAGGGGAGAACACTGAAGCTTTCTTT.

The V call is TRBV12-3 or TRBV12-4, the J call TRBJ1-2; tentatively, D is TRBD1 (6 bases). The CDR3 is made up of 13 amino acids. Trimming removed 3 bases at V and 3 bases at J, with 8 bases between. CDR3 sequence reads: CASSLGGYYGYTF. The CDR3, as DNA: TGTGCCAGCAGTTTGGGGGGCTACTATGGCTACACCTTC.

The chain combines TRBV12-3 or TRBV12-4 with TRBJ2-1; D is possibly TRBD1 (5 bases). The CDR3 spans 13 residues. V was trimmed by 2 bases and J by 6 bases, leaving 8 bases between them. The CDR3 sequence: CASSLQGVNEQFF. CDR3 DNA sequence: TGTGCCAGCAGTTTACAGGGTGTCAATGAGCAGTTCTTC.